This section outlines one T cell receptor beta chain sequence together with its context. Antigen: not known. The data were taken from a study of shared clonotypes between healthy human individuals. Profiled with immunoSEQ multiplex PCR; TCRdb holds only in-frame clones, not every one. The data hold about 330,000 clones, with around 87% observed a single time. Overall study results and limits: When compared with the clonotypes that were shared by all four sorted-subset donors, the non-shared clonotypes turned out to have lower generation probabilities.

The origin of this receptor is a man aged 18 to 35 in good health. The sample consisted of memory CD8+ T cells sorted from blood. The subset is: CD45RO+ cells pooled with CCR7-negative TemRA cells.

For the CDR3, the DNA is TGTGCCAGCAGTGGACAACCCGACGGCTACACCTTC. Protein sequence: CASSGQPDGYTF. V is TRBV2 and J is TRBJ1-2; D is unresolved. Per germline, CDR1 SNHLY and CDR2 FYNNEI. The CDR3 covers 12 residues. V lost 4 bases, J lost 8 bases, and 11 bases lay in between.